One and the same sample provided the 20 T cell receptor beta chains below, sequenced in a study of blood T cell repertoires in COVID-19. The repertoire was sequenced with immunoSEQ multiplex PCR; TCRdb's copy has only in-frame clones and lacks some. Here the sample spans over 400,000 clones, 70% to 90% being singletons. Material: peripheral blood. The receptor set was obtained from a human donor in a cohort sampled during active COVID-19.

The chain carries TRBV30 and TRBJ1-5, with TRBD1 as a possible D gene (6 bases). Germline CDR1 GTSNPN, CDR2 SVGIG (reference sequence). The CDR3 is made up of 14 amino acids. V was trimmed by 0 bases and J by 9 bases, leaving 15 bases between them. CDR3 sequence reads: CAWSVKGTKVPQHF. Here the CDR3 DNA reads TGTGCCTGGAGTGTAAAAGGGACAAAGGTGCCCCAGCATTTT.

The chain recombines TRBV7-6 with TRBJ2-7; 7 bases are a match to TRBD2. Losses at the gene ends were 1 base for V and 3 bases for J; bases not matched to a gene: 18. This CDR3 is 19 amino acids long. Per germline, CDR1 SGHVS and CDR2 FNYEAQ. CDR3 in DNA: TGTGCCAGCAGCTTAGGTGGGGTGCGGGGGTACCTAGGGGACTACGAGCAGTACTTC. Amino acid sequence: CASSLGGVRGYLGDYEQYF. Based on the CDR3 plus reference TRBV7-6 and TRBJ2-7, the full variable domain is GAGVSQSPRYKVTKRGQDVALRCDPISGHVSLYWYRQALGQGPEFLTYFNYEAQQDKSGLPNDRFSAERPEGSISTLTIQRTEQRDSAMYRCASSLGGVRGYLGDYEQYFGPGTRLTVT.

The chain links TRBV19 to TRBJ2-3, with 7 bases lining up with TRBD2. This CDR3 has 15 amino acids. The germline V gene has CDR1 LNHDA and CDR2 SQIVND (reference sequence). Unmatched junction bases numbered 5, after V lost 5 bases and J lost 0 bases. The CDR3 loop is CASSDTSASTDTQYF. The CDR3, as DNA: TGTGCCAGTAGTGATACTAGCGCTAGCACAGATACGCAGTATTTT.

This clone was seen repeatedly, ten times or more. The chain joins TRBV19 to TRBJ2-2, with D tentatively TRBD1 (5 bases). Germline CDR1 reads LNHDA; CDR2 reads SQIVND (reference sequence). The CDR3 has 14 amino acids. Trimming pared 2 bases from V and 1 base from J, leaving 5 bases between. CDR3 in DNA: TGTGCCAGTAGTATAAGGGGGAACACCGGGGAGCTGTTTTTT. As protein: CASSIRGNTGELFF.

The chain employs TRBV24-1 and TRBJ2-5; tentative D call: TRBD2 (6 bases). Trimming stripped 4 bases from V and 1 base from J, with 15 bases between. In germline, CDR1 is KGHDR, CDR2 SFDVKD. This CDR3 spans 16 amino acids. CDR3 sequence reads: CATSDRLGGSQETQYF. DNA of the CDR3: TGTGCCACCAGTGACAGACTAGGCGGCAGCCAAGAGACCCAGTACTTC.

J is TRBJ2-7 and V is TRBV20-1; unclear D gene. This CDR3 spans 11 amino acids. CDR1 is DFQATT and CDR2 is SNEGSKA in the germline V gene (reference sequence). DNA of the CDR3: TGCAAACCGACCCAGGACTACGAGCAGTACTTC. This translates into CKPTQDYEQYF.

This clone has more than one count but fewer than ten. The gene calls are TRBV11-2 and TRBJ1-1, with D uncertain. Per germline, CDR1 SGHAT and CDR2 FQNNGV. There are 13 residues in the CDR3. V lost 6 bases and J lost 0, with 8 bases in between. CDR3 residues: CASRNLMNTEAFF. The DNA for the CDR3 is TGTGCCAGCAGAAATCTTATGAACACTGAAGCTTTCTTT.

The rearrangement uses TRBV7-3 and TRBJ1-1; D gene unclear. The CDR3 extends over 11 amino acids. Germline CDR1 SGHTA, CDR2 FQGTGA. The germline V and J ends were trimmed by 5 bases and 7 bases, with 8 bases remaining between them. CDR3 nucleotide sequence: TGTGCCAGCAGCCAATCCGGTGAAGCTTTCTTT. This codes for CASSQSGEAFF.

The chain links TRBV10-1 to TRBJ2-2, with 7 bases fitting TRBD2. Germline values: CDR1 WNHNN, CDR2 SYGVQD (reference sequence). The CDR3 extends over 12 amino acids. The V segment lost 7 bases and the J segment 7 bases; nucleotides outside the gene matches: 3. The CDR3 nucleotides read TGCGCCAGCAAGCGGGATGGCGGGGAGCTGTTTTTT. This gives the protein CASKRDGGELFF.

This clone was recorded once. V is TRBV15 and J is TRBJ1-5; 7 bases agree with TRBD1. This CDR3 has 16 residues. Germline-derived CDR1 and CDR2 are LNHNV and YYDKDF (reference sequence). The V gene end was trimmed by 3 bases and the J gene end by 6 bases; junction bases not matched to a gene: 11. The CDR3 DNA is TGTGCCACCAGCAGGACGCGGAAGGGGGCAAGTCAGCCCCAGCATTTT. It encodes CATSRTRKGASQPQHF.

This clone was counted a single time. This sample includes further DNA sequences coding for the same CDR3. J is TRBJ2-5 and V is TRBV30; a possible D gene is TRBD2 (6 bases). The CDR3 covers 14 residues. The V and J ends lost 0 bases and 4 bases respectively, with 12 bases between them. The germline V gene has CDR1 GTSNPN and CDR2 SVGIG (reference sequence). The CDR3 DNA reads TGTGCCTGGAGTGTTTCGGGAGTGACAGAGACCCAGTACTTC. Translating gives CAWSVSGVTETQYF.

This sequence joins TRBV5-1 and TRBJ2-1; D is undetermined. CDR1 and CDR2 (germline): SGHRS, YFSETQ. The CDR3 is 12 residues long. The ends were cut back, 0 bases at V and 7 bases at J, with 5 bases in the middle. Here the CDR3 reads CASSLGQNEQFF. CDR3 sequence (DNA): TGCGCCAGCAGCTTGGGGCAGAATGAGCAGTTCTTC.

The chain employs TRBV30 and TRBJ1-1; D is unresolved. V lost 5 bases to trimming and J lost 6 bases, with 16 bases between them. Germline CDR1 reads GTSNPN; CDR2 reads SVGIG (reference sequence). This CDR3 region has 13 residues. CDR3 DNA sequence: TGTGCCTGGGGAGGCTCGGGGAGAGCTGAAGCTTTCTTT. Translated: CAWGGSGRAEAFF.

Only one count was recorded for this clone. This rearrangement joins TRBV4-1 to TRBJ2-1, with TRBD2 matching over 7 bases. V shed 5 bases and J 3 bases; nucleotides not matched to a gene: 10. The CDR3 sequence is 16 residues long. Germline lookup yields CDR1 MGHRA and CDR2 YSYEKL. CDR3: CASSKSREGLYNEQFF. The DNA of the CDR3 is TGCGCCAGCAGCAAGTCTAGGGAGGGCCTCTACAATGAGCAGTTCTTC.

V usage is TRBV5-1 and J usage is TRBJ2-3, with 7 nucleotides matching TRBD2. The CDR3 is 15 residues long. The germline V gene encodes CDR1 SGHRS and CDR2 YFSETQ. With V trimmed by 0 bases and J by 2 bases, 3 bases remained unmatched. This CDR3 is CASSLVSGYTDTQYF. The CDR3 DNA sequence: TGCGCCAGCAGCTTGGTTAGCGGGTACACAGATACGCAGTATTTT.

The V and J genes are TRBV7-2 and TRBJ2-2, with a possible D match to TRBD1 (6 bases). The CDR3 consists of 17 residues. Germline CDR1 and CDR2: SGHTA and FQGNSA. Trimming took off 2 bases at V and 1 base at J, with 14 bases between the two ends. The CDR3 protein is CASSLWGPGGNTGELFF. CDR3 DNA sequence: TGTGCCAGCAGCTTATGGGGGCCAGGTGGGAACACCGGGGAGCTGTTTTTT.

This chain uses TRBV19 with TRBJ2-7, with TRBD2 matching over 8 bases. Losses at the gene ends were 8 bases for V and 8 bases for J; bases not matched to a gene: 11. Germline V gene lookup returns CDR1 LNHDA and CDR2 SQIVND (reference sequence). CDR3 size: 13 residues. CDR3 coding DNA: TGTGCCAGTGGCGGACCGGAGCGGGAGAAGCAGTACTTC. Protein: CASGGPEREKQYF.

The chain joins TRBV11-3 to TRBJ2-7; tentatively, D is TRBD1 (5 bases). CDR1 is SGHNT, CDR2 YENEEA, per germline. This CDR3 contains 16 residues. V was cut by 3 bases and J by 6 bases, with 21 bases left in between. The CDR3 coding sequence is TGTGCCAGCAGCTTCCAGGCAGGGCGAGGCCCCATCGAGCAGTACTTC. This encodes CASSFQAGRGPIEQYF. The variable domain in full, with the rest retrieved from reference TRBV11-3 and TRBJ2-7, is EAGVVQSPRYKIIEKKQPVAFWCNPISGHNTLYWYLQNLGQGPELLIRYENEEAVDDSQLPKDRFSAERLKGVDSTLKIQPAELGDSAVYLCASSFQAGRGPIEQYFGPGTRLTVT.

The chain is built from TRBV11-2 and TRBJ1-2; no definite D call. Germline V lookup: CDR1 SGHAT, CDR2 FQNNGV. CDR3 length: 11 residues. V was pared by 5 bases and J by 2 bases, with 3 bases between. The CDR3 DNA sequence: TGTGCCAGCAGCCCGAACTATGGCTACACCTTC. Amino acids: CASSPNYGYTF.

The chain is built from TRBV28 and TRBJ1-6; 8 bases line up with TRBD1. This CDR3 has 15 residues. Germline V gene data show CDR1 as MDHEN and CDR2 as SYDVKM. V gave up 6 bases and J gave up 5 bases; unmatched junction bases: 6. This CDR3 reads CASSPDRANNSPLHF. The CDR3 nucleotides read TGTGCCAGCAGCCCGGACAGGGCCAATAATTCACCCCTCCACTTT. The full variable domain, rest sourced from reference TRBV28 and TRBJ1-6, is DVKVTQSSRYLVKRTGEKVFLECVQDMDHENMFWYRQDPGLGLRLIYFSYDVKMKEKGDIPEGYSVSREKKERFSLILESASTNQTSMYLCASSPDRANNSPLHFGNGTRLTVT.